This T cell receptor (beta chain) is from a study of Ad26.COV2.S vaccination and SARS-CoV-2 variants. Looking at the study overall: Within the COV1001 Ad26.COV2.S trial arm, the donor was enrolled. Whole-study results and caveats: An underestimation of total T cell responses may have resulted from the TCR breadth and depth analyses. The placebo group had lower spike-specific TCR breadth than the vaccine recipients did.

Stated treatment: roughly 19 received Ad26.COV2.S at low or high dose, single or two shots; several received placebo; per-sample allocation not given. Samples came from day 63 after the first vaccine or placebo injection. The V and J ends lost 5 bases and 6 bases respectively, with 11 bases between them. In germline, CDR1 is ENHRY, CDR2 SYGVKD. The CDR3 contains 13 residues. This clone came up once. Its antigen is still unknown. Data came from immunoSEQ multiplex PCR; TCRdb stores just in-frame clones and leaves some out. The table records roughly 350,000 clones, around nine tenths of them present only once.

This clonotype was obtained from a person aged 18-65 years who received the Ad26.COV2.S COVID-19 vaccine or a placebo. The sequencing here drew on peripheral blood, taken in a trial of Ad26.COV2.S vaccine versus placebo. The V gene is TRBV10-3, the J gene TRBJ2-1; TRBD1 is a possible D gene (6 bases). The CDR3 bases are TGTGCCATCAGTTCGGGGACAAGCAATGAGCAGTTCTTC. This encodes CAISSGTSNEQFF.